There are many counts of the clone carrying this T cell receptor (beta chain). During its preparation, the TCRbeta library received unique molecular identifiers. TCRdb redid the calling of the PCR reads with MiXCR, one entry per CDR3 protein. The data contain about 120,000 distinct CDR3 sequences, about a tenth of them seen just once; the ten biggest clones take up roughly 8%. This sample is drawn from a study of T-cell reconstitution after alpha-beta-depleted transplantation in children. CDR1 and CDR2 (germline): SQVTM, ANQGSEA. This CDR3 comprises 13 residues. V lost 7 bases and J 5 bases, leaving 14 bases between the germline ends.

The material sequenced was PBMCs from the stem cell graft donor, taken from the stem cell graft. The origin of this receptor is a human donor who donated a stem cell graft to a child with acute lymphoblastic leukemia. The chain recombines TRBV29-1 with TRBJ1-4, with D uncertain. The CDR3 coding sequence is TGCAGCGCTAAGGACGGACCGAATGAAAAACTGTTTTTT. As protein: CSAKDGPNEKLFF.